This T cell receptor (beta chain) was retrieved from a study of T cell repertoires in MIS-A myocarditis (dated by TCRdb to between 2021 and 2022). Concerning this clone itself: Its specific antigen is unknown. Base qualities are not provided; no much larger clone lies one nucleotide away.

There are 16 amino acids in the CDR3, from cysteine to phenylalanine inclusive. Here the CDR3 DNA is all that survives: 48 bases in frame from base 1. V is reduced by 1 base and J by 4 bases, leaving a spacing of 13 bases between them. The germline V gene provides CDR1 LGHNT and CDR2 FRNRAP. The QIAamp DNA FFPE kit was used to extract genomic DNA from formalin-fixed paraffin-embedded autopsy tissue. Amplification of TCRbeta CDR3 regions relied on the immunoSEQ bias-controlled multiplex PCR, followed by high-throughput sequencing. Under the source paper's analysis protocol: The immunoSEQ vendor pipeline collapsed and filtered the CDR3 sequences so that the abundance and frequency of each unique TCRbeta CDR3 could be quantified. Using a 90% global sequence identity threshold, CD-HIT clustered dominant CDR3 amino acid sequences together with SARS-CoV-2-specific ImmuneCODE TCRbeta sequences. Clones with frequencies of 0.1 to 1 were classed as hyperexpanded, and 0.01 to 0.1 as large. CDR3 amino acid sequences and V and J gene assignments of dominant clones were confirmed with MiXCR. The R stringdist package was used to calculate Levenshtein distances between the patient clonotypes and the ImmuneCODE hits. Not all clones reach the TCRdb copy of this immuneACCESS table, which keeps in-frame sequences only. Checked studies attribute under half of the gap to unresolved V genes and leave the rest unexplained. V, J and clone size were drawn from that table, and D and trimming were deduced from the DNA. This sample comprises roughly 10,000 clones, around 83% of them detected only once. Approximately 29% of the sample is in the top ten clones.

What was sequenced was right ventricle heart tissue obtained at autopsy. Taken with the paper, the label for cell subset or site translates to: cardiac tissue sample (left or right ventricle, interventricular septum, or pericardium). The rearrangement joined TRBV12-5 to TRBJ2-2; the D gene is perhaps TRBD2, from 5 matching bases. The TCR comes from a man between 18 and 35 years old with fulminant myocarditis from multisystem inflammatory syndrome in adults (MIS-A) after COVID-19. The nucleotides are TGTGCTAGTGGTTTGGCCGGGGAGTTTTTCACCGGGGAGCTGTTTTTT. This translates into CASGLAGEFFTGELFF. When the CDR3 is completed using the reference TRBV12-5 and TRBJ2-2 genes on either side, the full variable domain is DARVTQTPRHKVTEMGQEVTMRCQPILGHNTVFWYRQTMMQGLELLAYFRNRAPLDDSGMPKDRFSAEMPDATLATLKIQPSEPRDSAVYFCASGLAGEFFTGELFFGEGSRLTVL.